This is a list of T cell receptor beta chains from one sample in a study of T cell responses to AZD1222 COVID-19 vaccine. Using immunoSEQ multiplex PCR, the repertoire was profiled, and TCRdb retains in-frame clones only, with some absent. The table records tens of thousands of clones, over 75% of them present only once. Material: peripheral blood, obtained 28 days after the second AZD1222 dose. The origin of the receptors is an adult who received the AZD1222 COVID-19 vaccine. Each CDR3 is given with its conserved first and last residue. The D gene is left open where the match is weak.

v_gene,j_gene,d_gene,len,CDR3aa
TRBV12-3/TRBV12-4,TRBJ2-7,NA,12,CASSFVLYEQYF
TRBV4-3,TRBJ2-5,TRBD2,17,CASSQDLSGGAGETQYF
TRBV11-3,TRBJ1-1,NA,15,CASTRSGGVSSEAFF
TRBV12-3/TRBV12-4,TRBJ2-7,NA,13,CASSSQRSYEQYF
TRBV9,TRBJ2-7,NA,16,CASNEGGTGPPYEQYF
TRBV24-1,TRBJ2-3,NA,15,CATSDQSGQPDTQYF
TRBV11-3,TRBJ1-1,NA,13,CASRTGGYTEAFF
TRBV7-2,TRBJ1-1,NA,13,CASSFSLDTEAFF
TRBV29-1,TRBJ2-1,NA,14,CSVEASRDYNEQFF
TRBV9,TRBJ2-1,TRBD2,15,CASSVVAGAGVEQFF
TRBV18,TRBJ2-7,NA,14,CASSPLGVSYEQYF
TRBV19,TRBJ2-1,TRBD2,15,CASRGTSGLGNEQFF
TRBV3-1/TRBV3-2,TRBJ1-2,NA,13,CASSLGQRYGYTF
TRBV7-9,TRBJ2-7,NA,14,CASSPRDPTYEQYF
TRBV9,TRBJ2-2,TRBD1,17,CASSPRGVGQGSGELFF
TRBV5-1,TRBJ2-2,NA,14,CASSLGSTTGELFF
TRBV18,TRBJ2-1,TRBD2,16,CASSPPWLAGRNEQFF
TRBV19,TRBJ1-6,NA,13,CASRDSYNSPLHF
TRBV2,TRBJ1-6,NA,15,CASSGQSSPADPLHF
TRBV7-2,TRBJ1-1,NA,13,CASSLNGGGGAFF
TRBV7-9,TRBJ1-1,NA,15,CASSPGTFGNTEAFF
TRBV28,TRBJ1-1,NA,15,CASSPEKWMNTEAFF
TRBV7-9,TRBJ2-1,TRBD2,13,CASSQGRGNEQFF
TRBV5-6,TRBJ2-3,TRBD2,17,CASSLGLGAGVGDTQYF
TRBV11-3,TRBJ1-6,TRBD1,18,CASSFRTSGTGANSPLHF
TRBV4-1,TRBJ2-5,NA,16,CASATETGGRPGTQYF
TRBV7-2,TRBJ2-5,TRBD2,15,CASSLGLGGGETQYF
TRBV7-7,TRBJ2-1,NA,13,CASSYNRDNEQFF
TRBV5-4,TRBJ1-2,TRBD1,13,CASSFSGGYGYTF
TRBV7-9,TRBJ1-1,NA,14,CASSFGRMNTEAFF
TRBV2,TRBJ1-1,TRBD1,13,CASSTTGRTEAFF
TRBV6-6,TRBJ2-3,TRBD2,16,CASSNTASGSTDTQYF
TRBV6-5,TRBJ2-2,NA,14,CASSYNGGTGELFF
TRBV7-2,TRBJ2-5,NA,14,CASSLGRTLSFQYF